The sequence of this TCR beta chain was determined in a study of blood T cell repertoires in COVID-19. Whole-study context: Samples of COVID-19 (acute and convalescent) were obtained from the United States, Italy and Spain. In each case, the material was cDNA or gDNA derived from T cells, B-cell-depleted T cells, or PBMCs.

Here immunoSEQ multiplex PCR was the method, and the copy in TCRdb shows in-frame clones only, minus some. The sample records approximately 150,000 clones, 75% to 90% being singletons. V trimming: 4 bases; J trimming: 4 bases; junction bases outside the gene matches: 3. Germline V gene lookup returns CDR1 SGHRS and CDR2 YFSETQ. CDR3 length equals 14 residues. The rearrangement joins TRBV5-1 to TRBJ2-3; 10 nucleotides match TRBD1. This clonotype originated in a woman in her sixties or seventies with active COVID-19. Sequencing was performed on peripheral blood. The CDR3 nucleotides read TGCGCCAGCAGCCCCGGGACAGGGGCAGATACGCAGTATTTT. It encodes CASSPGTGADTQYF.